A selection of T cell receptor beta chains follows, all from one sample in a study of shared clonotypes between healthy human individuals. The repertoire was sequenced with immunoSEQ multiplex PCR; TCRdb's copy has only in-frame clones and lacks some. The sample lists approximately 2.5 million clones; just over 90% were seen once. Source material: naive CD4+ T cells sorted from blood. Receptor source: a young man in good health. The CDR3 runs from the conserved cysteine through the conserved F or W. Fields, in order: D gene, V gene, clone size, J gene, CDR3 protein, CDR3 DNA. D genes are given only for firm matches. Some rows have no size entry. The others give once, few or many, or a class for an expanded clone.

d_gene: NA; v_gene: TRBV11-2; abundance: NA; j_gene: TRBJ2-7; CDR3aa: CASRKLALHEQYF; CDR3nt: TGTGCCAGCAGAAAACTAGCTCTCCACGAGCAGTACTTC
d_gene: NA; v_gene: TRBV6-1; abundance: NA; j_gene: TRBJ1-5; CDR3aa: CASTHSGFNQPQHF; CDR3nt: TGTGCCAGCACCCACTCCGGCTTCAATCAGCCCCAGCATTTT
d_gene: TRBD1; v_gene: TRBV5-4; abundance: once; j_gene: TRBJ1-1; CDR3aa: CASSFQDRENTEAFF; CDR3nt: TGTGCCAGCAGCTTCCAGGACAGGGAAAACACTGAAGCTTTCTTT
d_gene: TRBD2; v_gene: TRBV18; abundance: once; j_gene: TRBJ2-7; CDR3aa: CASSPNGLAAAYEQYF; CDR3nt: TGTGCCAGCTCACCCAATGGACTAGCGGCTGCCTACGAGCAGTACTTC
d_gene: NA; v_gene: TRBV28; abundance: NA; j_gene: TRBJ1-5; CDR3aa: CASSSGTYNQPQHF; CDR3nt: TGTGCCAGCAGTTCCGGGACTTACAATCAGCCCCAGCATTTT
d_gene: TRBD1; v_gene: TRBV30; abundance: NA; j_gene: TRBJ2-3; CDR3aa: CAWSAGQGETDTQYF; CDR3nt: TGTGCCTGGAGCGCAGGACAGGGTGAGACAGATACGCAGTATTTT
d_gene: NA; v_gene: TRBV6-5; abundance: NA; j_gene: TRBJ1-2; CDR3aa: CASSYGGGYTF; CDR3nt: TGTGCCAGCAGTTACGGGGGGGGCTACACCTTC
d_gene: TRBD1; v_gene: TRBV6-1; abundance: NA; j_gene: TRBJ1-1; CDR3aa: CASILSGGTEAFF; CDR3nt: TGTGCCAGCATCCTCTCAGGGGGGACTGAAGCTTTCTTT
d_gene: NA; v_gene: TRBV5-1; abundance: NA; j_gene: TRBJ2-3; CDR3aa: CASSLGGPVSADTQYF; CDR3nt: TGCGCCAGCAGCTTGGGGGGGCCGGTCAGTGCAGATACGCAGTATTTT
d_gene: NA; v_gene: TRBV11-2; abundance: NA; j_gene: TRBJ1-5; CDR3aa: CASSLGNSPNQPQHF; CDR3nt: TGTGCCAGCAGCTTAGGGAACTCCCCCAATCAGCCCCAGCATTTT
d_gene: NA; v_gene: TRBV6-5; abundance: NA; j_gene: TRBJ2-7; CDR3aa: CASSYGRGAYEQYF; CDR3nt: TGTGCCAGCAGTTACGGTAGGGGGGCATACGAGCAGTACTTC
d_gene: NA; v_gene: TRBV4-1; abundance: once; j_gene: TRBJ1-5; CDR3aa: CASSQDMGDQPQHF; CDR3nt: TGCGCCAGCAGCCAAGATATGGGGGATCAGCCCCAGCATTTT
d_gene: TRBD1; v_gene: TRBV30; abundance: NA; j_gene: TRBJ1-1; CDR3aa: CAWGTGSTEAFF; CDR3nt: TGTGCCTGGGGGACAGGGAGCACTGAAGCTTTCTTT
d_gene: TRBD2; v_gene: TRBV7-9; abundance: NA; j_gene: TRBJ2-3; CDR3aa: CASSLQRGGTDTQYF; CDR3nt: TGTGCCAGCAGCTTACAGCGGGGGGGCACAGATACGCAGTATTTT
d_gene: NA; v_gene: TRBV10-3; abundance: NA; j_gene: TRBJ1-2; CDR3aa: CATQGVDYGYTF; CDR3nt: TGTGCCACCCAAGGGGTCGACTATGGCTACACCTTC
d_gene: NA; v_gene: TRBV28; abundance: NA; j_gene: TRBJ2-7; CDR3aa: CASSTPTGEQYF; CDR3nt: TGTGCCAGCAGTACGCCGACAGGCGAGCAGTACTTC
d_gene: NA; v_gene: TRBV5-4; abundance: once; j_gene: TRBJ1-3; CDR3aa: CASSLDSGSGNTIYF; CDR3nt: TGTGCCAGCAGCTTGGACAGTGGCTCTGGAAACACCATATATTTT
d_gene: TRBD1; v_gene: TRBV7-9; abundance: NA; j_gene: TRBJ2-7; CDR3aa: CASSPADRGPRGYF; CDR3nt: TGTGCCAGCAGCCCGGCGGACAGGGGGCCCCGAGGGTACTTC
d_gene: TRBD2; v_gene: TRBV7-2; abundance: once; j_gene: TRBJ2-7; CDR3aa: CASSLASFRGSTHEQYF; CDR3nt: TGTGCCAGCAGCTTAGCTTCTTTTCGCGGGAGTACCCACGAGCAGTACTTC
d_gene: NA; v_gene: TRBV15; abundance: NA; j_gene: TRBJ1-4; CDR3aa: CATSRDPGEGEKLFF; CDR3nt: TGTGCCACCAGCAGAGACCCGGGGGAGGGTGAAAAACTGTTTTTT
d_gene: NA; v_gene: TRBV7-6; abundance: NA; j_gene: TRBJ1-4; CDR3aa: CASKREPSATNEKLFF; CDR3nt: TGTGCCAGCAAGAGGGAGCCCTCTGCAACTAATGAAAAACTGTTTTTT
d_gene: NA; v_gene: TRBV6-5; abundance: NA; j_gene: TRBJ2-1; CDR3aa: CASTPPKGDEQFF; CDR3nt: TGTGCCAGCACCCCTCCTAAGGGGGATGAGCAGTTCTTC
d_gene: NA; v_gene: TRBV9; abundance: NA; j_gene: TRBJ2-7; CDR3aa: CASSVDPSSYEQYF; CDR3nt: TGTGCCAGCAGCGTGGACCCCAGCTCCTACGAGCAGTACTTC
d_gene: TRBD2; v_gene: TRBV10-3; abundance: NA; j_gene: TRBJ2-2; CDR3aa: CAISESPLLAGAQGTGELFF; CDR3nt: TGTGCCATCAGTGAGTCCCCCCTGCTAGCGGGAGCCCAGGGCACCGGGGAGCTGTTTTTT
d_gene: TRBD2; v_gene: TRBV4-1; abundance: NA; j_gene: TRBJ2-1; CDR3aa: CASSLTPGLAGGYNEQFF; CDR3nt: TGCGCCAGCAGCCTTACTCCGGGACTAGCGGGGGGTTACAATGAGCAGTTCTTC
d_gene: TRBD1; v_gene: TRBV28; abundance: NA; j_gene: TRBJ2-2; CDR3aa: CASSARGKTGELFF; CDR3nt: TGTGCCAGCAGTGCCAGGGGGAAAACCGGGGAGCTGTTTTTT
d_gene: TRBD1; v_gene: TRBV30; abundance: NA; j_gene: TRBJ2-1; CDR3aa: CAWTGGHNEQFF; CDR3nt: TGTGCCTGGACAGGGGGTCACAATGAGCAGTTCTTC
d_gene: TRBD2; v_gene: TRBV9; abundance: NA; j_gene: TRBJ2-2; CDR3aa: CASSVDLPTGGNTGELFF; CDR3nt: TGTGCCAGCAGCGTAGACCTACCAACGGGAGGGAACACCGGGGAGCTGTTTTTT
d_gene: NA; v_gene: TRBV5-4; abundance: NA; j_gene: TRBJ2-1; CDR3aa: CASRRPGTAYNEQFF; CDR3nt: TGTGCCAGCAGGAGACCCGGGACCGCTTACAATGAGCAGTTCTTC
d_gene: NA; v_gene: TRBV30; abundance: NA; j_gene: TRBJ2-7; CDR3aa: CAWSVARGYEQYF; CDR3nt: TGTGCCTGGAGTGTAGCCCGGGGATACGAGCAGTACTTC
d_gene: TRBD2; v_gene: TRBV19; abundance: NA; j_gene: TRBJ2-3; CDR3aa: CASSIAAGGTDTQYF; CDR3nt: TGTGCCAGTAGTATTGCAGCGGGGGGCACAGATACGCAGTATTTT
d_gene: NA; v_gene: TRBV5-1; abundance: NA; j_gene: TRBJ2-1; CDR3aa: CASSSSKPTTGRSYNEQFF; CDR3nt: TGCGCCAGCAGCTCCAGTAAGCCAACAACAGGCCGCTCCTACAATGAGCAGTTCTTC
d_gene: NA; v_gene: TRBV10-3; abundance: NA; j_gene: TRBJ2-3; CDR3aa: CAITGLGNSTQYF; CDR3nt: TGTGCCATCACCGGGCTGGGAAACTCCACGCAGTATTTT